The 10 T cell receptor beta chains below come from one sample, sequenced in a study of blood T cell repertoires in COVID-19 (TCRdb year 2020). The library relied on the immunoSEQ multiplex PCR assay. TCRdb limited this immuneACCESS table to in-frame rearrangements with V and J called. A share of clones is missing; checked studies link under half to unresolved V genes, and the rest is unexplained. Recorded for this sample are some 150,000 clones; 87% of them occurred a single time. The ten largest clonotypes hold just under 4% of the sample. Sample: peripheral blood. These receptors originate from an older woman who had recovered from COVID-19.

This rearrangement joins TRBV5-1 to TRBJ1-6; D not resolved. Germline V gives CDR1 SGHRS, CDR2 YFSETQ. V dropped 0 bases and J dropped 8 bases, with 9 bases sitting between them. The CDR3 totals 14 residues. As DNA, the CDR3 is TGCGCCAGCAGCTTGGCCCGGGTGGATTCACCCCTCCACTTT. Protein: CASSLARVDSPLHF. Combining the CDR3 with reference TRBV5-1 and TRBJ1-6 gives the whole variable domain KAGVTQTPRYLIKTRGQQVTLSCSPISGHRSVSWYQQTPGQGLQFLFEYFSETQRNKGNFPGRFSGRQFSNSRSEMNVSTLELGDSALYLCASSLARVDSPLHFGNGTRLTVT.

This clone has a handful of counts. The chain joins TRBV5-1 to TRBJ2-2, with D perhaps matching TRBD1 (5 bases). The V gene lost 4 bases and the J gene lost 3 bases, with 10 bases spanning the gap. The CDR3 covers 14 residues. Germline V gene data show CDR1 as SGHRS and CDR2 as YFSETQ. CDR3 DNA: TGCGCCAGCAGCCAAGGACATTACACCGGGGAGCTGTTTTTT. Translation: CASSQGHYTGELFF.

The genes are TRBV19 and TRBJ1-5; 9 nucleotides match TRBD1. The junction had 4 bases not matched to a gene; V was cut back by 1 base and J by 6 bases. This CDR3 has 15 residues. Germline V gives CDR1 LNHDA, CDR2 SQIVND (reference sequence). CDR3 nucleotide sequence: TGTGCCAGTAGTATAGGGACAGGGGTTTCTCAGCCCCAGCATTTT. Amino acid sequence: CASSIGTGVSQPQHF.

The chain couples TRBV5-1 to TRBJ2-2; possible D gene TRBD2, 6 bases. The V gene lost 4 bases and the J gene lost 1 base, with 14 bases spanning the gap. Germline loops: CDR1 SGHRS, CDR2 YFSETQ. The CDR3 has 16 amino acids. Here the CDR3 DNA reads TGCGCCAGCAGCCCGGCCGTCGGGGGGAACACCGGGGAGCTGTTTTTT. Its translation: CASSPAVGGNTGELFF.

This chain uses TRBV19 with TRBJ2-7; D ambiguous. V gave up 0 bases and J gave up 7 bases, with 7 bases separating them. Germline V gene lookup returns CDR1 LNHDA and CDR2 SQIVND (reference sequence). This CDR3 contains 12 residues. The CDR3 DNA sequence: TGTGCCAGTAGTATAGACGGGTTGGAGCAGTACTTC. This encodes CASSIDGLEQYF. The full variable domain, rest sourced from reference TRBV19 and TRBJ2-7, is DGGITQSPKYLFRKEGQNVTLSCEQNLNHDAMYWYRQDPGQGLRLIYYSQIVNDFQKGDIAEGYSVSREKKESFPLTVTSAQKNPTAFYLCASSIDGLEQYFGPGTRLTVT.

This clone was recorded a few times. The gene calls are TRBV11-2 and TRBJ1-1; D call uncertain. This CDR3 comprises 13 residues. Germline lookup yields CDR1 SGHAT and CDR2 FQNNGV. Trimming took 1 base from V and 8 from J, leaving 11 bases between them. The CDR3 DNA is TGTGCCAGCAGCTTAGCTCTCACTACAGAAGCTTTCTTT. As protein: CASSLALTTEAFF.

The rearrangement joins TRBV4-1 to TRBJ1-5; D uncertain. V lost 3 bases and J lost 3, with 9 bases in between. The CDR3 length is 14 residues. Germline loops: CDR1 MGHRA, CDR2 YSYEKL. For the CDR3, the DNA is TGCGCCAGCAGCCAGGCCTCTCCCAATCAGCCCCAGCATTTT. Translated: CASSQASPNQPQHF.

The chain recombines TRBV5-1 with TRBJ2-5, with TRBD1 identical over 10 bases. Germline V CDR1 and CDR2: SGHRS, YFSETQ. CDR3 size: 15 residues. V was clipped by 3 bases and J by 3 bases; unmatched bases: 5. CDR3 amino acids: CASSWDGTGEETQYF. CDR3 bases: TGCGCCAGCAGCTGGGACGGGACAGGGGAAGAGACCCAGTACTTC.

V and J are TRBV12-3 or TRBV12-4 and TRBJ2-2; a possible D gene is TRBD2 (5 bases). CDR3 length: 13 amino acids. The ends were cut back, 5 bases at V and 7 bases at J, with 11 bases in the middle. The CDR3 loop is CASSQTRRGELFF. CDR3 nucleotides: TGTGCCAGCAGTCAAACTAGGCGCGGGGAGCTGTTTTTT.

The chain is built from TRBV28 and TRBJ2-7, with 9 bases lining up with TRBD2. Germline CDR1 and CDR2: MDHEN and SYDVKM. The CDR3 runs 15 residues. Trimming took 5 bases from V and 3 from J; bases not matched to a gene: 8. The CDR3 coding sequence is TGTGCCAGCAGTAGAGTCAGCGGGGGGAACTACGAGCAGTACTTC. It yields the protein CASSRVSGGNYEQYF. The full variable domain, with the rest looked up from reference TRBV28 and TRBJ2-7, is DVKVTQSSRYLVKRTGEKVFLECVQDMDHENMFWYRQDPGLGLRLIYFSYDVKMKEKGDIPEGYSVSREKKERFSLILESASTNQTSMYLCASSRVSGGNYEQYFGPGTRLTVT.